This T cell receptor beta chain is from a study of beta chain features in type 1 diabetes. Study-level information: Examination covered over 85,000,000 sorted cells spanning all samples.

On this clone itself: The antigen is unknown.

All sorted populations exceeded 98% purity. The CDR3 contains 13 residues. The germline V and J ends were trimmed by 5 bases and 4 bases, with 8 bases remaining between them. Germline V lookup: CDR1 SGHTA, CDR2 FQGNSA. Regarding the study as a whole: Moderate but significant shortening of TCRB CDR3s was recorded in all four CD4+ subsets from Type 1 diabetes patients. Diminished insertions and augmented deletions at VDJ junctions characterized type 1 diabetes patients.

Expressed TCRB transcripts were sequenced after all isolated RNA was converted to cDNA. Here immunoSEQ multiplex PCR was the method, and the copy in TCRdb shows in-frame clones only, minus some. The data contain about 45,000 clones, 65% to 70% of them seen just once; the ten biggest clones take up about 2%. This rearrangement joins TRBV7-2 to TRBJ2-2; D is undetermined. The clonotype comes from a woman between 18 and 29 years old with type 1 diabetes. The sequenced material came from Tregs from blood. The CDR3 region has the DNA TGTGCCAGCAGCGCCCAGGCCACCGGGGAGCTGTTTTTT. This gives the protein CASSAQATGELFF.